Following are 3 T cell receptor beta chains from one sample sequenced in a study of cytomegalovirus exposure and HLA in healthy donors. This PCR relied on a set of 60 Vbeta primers and 13 Jbeta primers. Assay used: immunoSEQ multiplex PCR; TCRdb lists only in-frame clones, some missing. Seen here are more than 90,000 clones, 70% observed once, and the top ten hold roughly 9%. The sample consisted of PBMCs. The receptors originated from a man younger than 40 in good health and CMV-seropositive.

The chain carries TRBV9 and TRBJ2-2, with 9 bases identical to TRBD1. This CDR3 has 20 residues. CDR1 SGDLS and CDR2 YYNGEE come from the germline V gene. J gave up 3 bases and V 4 bases, and 19 bases lay outside the gene matches. CDR3 DNA sequence: TGTGCCAGCAGCCGGGGAATATTTCGTATAGGGGACAGGGACACCGGGGAGCTGTTTTTT. Translation gives CASSRGIFRIGDRDTGELFF.

J is TRBJ1-1 and V is TRBV4-2, with D unresolved. Between the trimmed V and J ends, which lost 3 bases and 3 bases, there was a span of 11 bases. The germline V gene encodes CDR1 LGHNA and CDR2 YNFKEQ. The CDR3 has 14 amino acids. Here the CDR3 DNA reads TGTGCCAGCAGCCAGGTCGGGAGGTACACTGAAGCTTTCTTT. This sequence encodes CASSQVGRYTEAFF.

This clone turned up a few times. The chain is built from TRBV9 and TRBJ1-2; D is uncertain. The V and J ends lost 0 bases and 3 bases respectively, with 12 bases between them. The CDR3 has 15 residues. Per the germline V gene, CDR1 is SGDLS and CDR2 is YYNGEE. CDR3 sequence: CASSVGPPGYYGYTF. CDR3 nucleotides: TGTGCCAGCAGCGTAGGTCCACCGGGTTACTATGGCTACACCTTC. Full variable domain (missing parts from reference TRBV9 and TRBJ1-2): DSGVTQTPKHLITATGQRVTLRCSPRSGDLSVYWYQQSLDQGLQFLIQYYNGEERAKGNILERFSAQQFPDLHSELNLSSLELGDSALYFCASSVGPPGYYGYTFGSGTRLTVV.